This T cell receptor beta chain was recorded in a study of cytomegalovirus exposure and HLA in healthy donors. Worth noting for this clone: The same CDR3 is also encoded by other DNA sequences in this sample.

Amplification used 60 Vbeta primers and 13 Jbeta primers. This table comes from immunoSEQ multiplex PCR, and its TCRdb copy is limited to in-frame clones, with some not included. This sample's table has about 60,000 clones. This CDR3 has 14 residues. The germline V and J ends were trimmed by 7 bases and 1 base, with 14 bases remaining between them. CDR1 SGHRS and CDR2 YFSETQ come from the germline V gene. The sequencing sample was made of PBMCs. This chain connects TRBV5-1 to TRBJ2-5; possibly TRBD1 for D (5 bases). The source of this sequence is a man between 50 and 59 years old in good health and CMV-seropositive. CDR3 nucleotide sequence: TGCGCCAGCCTCCCTGGCACAGGCCAAGAGACCCAGTACTTC. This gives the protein CASLPGTGQETQYF.